The 28 T cell receptor beta chains in this list originate from one sample, sequenced in a study of cytomegalovirus exposure and HLA in healthy donors. TCRdb's copy holds only in-frame clones and misses some; the assay was immunoSEQ multiplex PCR. The sample includes 150,000 to 200,000 clones, 80% to 90% of them seen just once. Sequencing input: PBMCs. The receptors originated from a woman in her thirties in good health and CMV-seropositive.

The rearrangement joins TRBV25-1 to TRBJ2-1; 7 nucleotides align to TRBD1. Unmatched junction bases numbered 8, after V lost 3 bases and J lost 0 bases. This CDR3 region has 17 residues. Per the germline V gene, CDR1 is MGHDK and CDR2 is SYGVNS. The CDR3, as DNA: TGTGCCAGCAGTGATCCGCTCCGGGACAGCTCCTACAATGAGCAGTTCTTC. This translates into CASSDPLRDSSYNEQFF.

The V call is TRBV27, the J call TRBJ2-7, with 7 bases identical to TRBD1. This CDR3 contains 13 residues. Germline V CDR1 and CDR2: MNHEY, SMNVEV (reference sequence). Trimming cost V 5 bases and J 1 base; bases outside gene matches: 2. CDR3 DNA sequence: TGTGCCAGCAGTCCAGGGGGATCCTACGAGCAGTACTTC. It encodes CASSPGGSYEQYF.

V is TRBV5-4 and J is TRBJ2-2; tentatively, D is TRBD2 (5 bases). Trimming removed 4 bases at V and 7 bases at J, with 11 bases between. This CDR3 spans 13 amino acids. Germline assignment: CDR1 SGHNT and CDR2 YYREEE (reference sequence). CDR3 protein: CASSGLVDGELFF. Here the CDR3 DNA reads TGTGCCAGCAGCGGACTGGTAGACGGGGAGCTGTTTTTT.

This clone came up a few times. This rearrangement joins TRBV9 to TRBJ1-1; a possible D gene is TRBD1 (6 bases). The CDR3 is made up of 14 amino acids. With 3 bases removed from V and 1 base from J, the gap between germline ends came to 10 bases. Per germline, CDR1 SGDLS and CDR2 YYNGEE. The CDR3, as DNA: TGTGCCAGCAGCGCGCAGGGGCAGAACACTGAAGCTTTCTTT. Translating it yields CASSAQGQNTEAFF.

The chain couples TRBV27 to TRBJ2-5; perhaps TRBD2 as D (5 bases). The DNA end lines up better with TRBJ2-7; the J call may be wrong. Germline loops: CDR1 MNHEY, CDR2 SMNVEV (reference sequence). This CDR3 is 13 amino acids long. CDR3 loop: CASSLNGGYEQYF. In DNA, the CDR3 is TGTGCCAGCAGTCTAAACGGAGGCTACGAGCAGTACTTC.

The chain combines TRBV28 with TRBJ2-7, with 12 bases that match TRBD1. CDR1 MDHEN and CDR2 SYDVKM come from the germline V gene. This CDR3 has 15 amino acids. The J segment lost 6 bases and the V segment lost 6 bases, leaving 9 bases of the junction unmatched. The CDR3 region has the DNA TGTGCCAGCAGCCCACCGGGACAGGGGGCGTCCGAGCAGTACTTC. This codes for CASSPPGQGASEQYF.

This chain connects TRBV5-1 to TRBJ1-1, with D possibly matching TRBD1 (6 bases). The CDR3 length is 15 residues. Trimming removed 4 bases from V and 4 bases from J, with 17 bases in between. Germline loops: CDR1 SGHRS, CDR2 YFSETQ. This CDR3 is CASSPPEGVGTEAFF. CDR3 nucleotide sequence: TGCGCCAGCAGCCCCCCCGAGGGGGTGGGCACTGAAGCTTTCTTT. Variable domain in full (rest from reference TRBV5-1 and TRBJ1-1): KAGVTQTPRYLIKTRGQQVTLSCSPISGHRSVSWYQQTPGQGLQFLFEYFSETQRNKGNFPGRFSGRQFSNSRSEMNVSTLELGDSALYLCASSPPEGVGTEAFFGQGTRLTVV.

A remark on this clone: Other DNA sequences of this sample code for an identical CDR3. This chain links TRBV15 with TRBJ1-1; D might be TRBD1 (5 bases). Trimming removed 1 base at V and 4 bases at J, with 10 bases between. Germline-derived CDR1 and CDR2 are LNHNV and YYDKDF (reference sequence). There are 14 residues in the CDR3. CDR3 sequence (DNA): TGTGCCACCAGCAGAGTAGGAGGGGCCACTGAAGCTTTCTTT. This sequence encodes CATSRVGGATEAFF.

The rearrangement uses TRBV5-4 and TRBJ2-7; tentatively, D is TRBD1 (6 bases). The length of the CDR3 is 15 residues. CDR1 and CDR2 from the germline V gene are SGHNT and YYREEE (reference sequence). V lost 4 bases and J lost 3, with 17 bases in between. CDR3 bases: TGTGCCAGCAGCCCAGTGGGGACACCCGACTACGAGCAGTACTTC. It codes for CASSPVGTPDYEQYF.

The CDR3: CASSYPGQGKRAELFF. The CDR3 nucleotides are TGTGCCAGCAGCTACCCGGGACAGGGGAAACGCGCGGAGCTGTTTTTT. The chain has TRBV2 and TRBJ2-2, with TRBD1 matching 10 bases. Losses at the gene ends were 6 bases for V and 10 bases for J; bases not matched to a gene: 14. The CDR3 spans 16 residues. The germline gives CDR1 SNHLY, CDR2 FYNNEI. Looking up the rest from reference TRBV2 and TRBJ2-2 gives the full variable domain: EPEVTQTPSHQVTQMGQEVILRCVPISNHLYFYWYRQILGQKVEFLVSFYNNEISEKSEIFDDQFSVERPDGSNFTLKIRSTKLEDSAMYFCASSYPGQGKRAELFFGEGSRLTVL.

This sequence joins TRBV2 and TRBJ1-5; no clear D gene. Trimming shortened V by 2 bases and J by 0 bases, and 8 bases separated the two germline ends. The CDR3 spans 15 residues. Looked up from germline, CDR1 is SNHLY and CDR2 is FYNNEI. The CDR3 sequence: CASSEYQISNQPQHF. CDR3 bases: TGTGCCAGCAGTGAATACCAGATTAGCAATCAGCCCCAGCATTTT.

The chain couples TRBV6-4 to TRBJ1-1, with 9 bases lining up with TRBD1. With V trimmed by 6 bases and J by 4 bases, 3 bases remained unmatched. This CDR3 comprises 13 residues. CDR1 and CDR2 (germline): MRHNA, SNTAGT. Written as DNA, the CDR3 is TGTGCCAGCAGGGGACAGGGAGGCACTGAAGCTTTCTTT. It codes for CASRGQGGTEAFF.

The chain links TRBV18 to TRBJ1-5; D unclear. V was clipped by 3 bases and J by 4 bases, with 13 bases between them. This CDR3 region has 15 residues. Germline V gives CDR1 KGHSH, CDR2 LQKENI. The CDR3 DNA follows: TGTGCCAGCTCACCCAGCGCAGAAGAGAATCAGCCCCAGCATTTT. As protein: CASSPSAEENQPQHF.

The chain uses TRBV29-1 and TRBJ2-1; TRBD2 aligns across 9 bases. The CDR3 is 13 residues long. Germline V lookup: CDR1 SQVTM, CDR2 ANQGSEA. With V trimmed by 7 bases and J by 8 bases, 9 bases remained unmatched. CDR3 amino acids: CSAGGLAWDEQFF. CDR3 nucleotides: TGCAGCGCTGGGGGACTAGCATGGGATGAGCAGTTCTTC.

The V and J genes are TRBV6-5 and TRBJ2-7; TRBD2 might be the D (6 bases). In germline, CDR1 is MNHEY, CDR2 SVGAGI. V lost 8 bases and J lost 2, with 16 bases in between. The CDR3 covers 14 residues. The CDR3 DNA is TGTGCCAGCGGAAGGCGGGAAGGACCCTACGAGCAGTACTTC. Its translation: CASGRREGPYEQYF.

The V gene is TRBV29-1, the J gene TRBJ2-1, with 8 bases fitting TRBD2. The CDR3 extends over 13 amino acids. Germline values: CDR1 SQVTM, CDR2 ANQGSEA. After removal of 5 bases from V and 4 bases from J, the junction contained 4 bases not matched to a gene. In nucleotides, the CDR3 is TGCAGCGTTAGTAGCGGGGATTACAATGAGCAGTTCTTC. Translating gives CSVSSGDYNEQFF.

The rearrangement links TRBV6-6 to TRBJ1-5, with 9 bases aligning to TRBD1. Looked up from germline, CDR1 is MNHNY and CDR2 is SVGAGI (reference sequence). This CDR3 is built from 16 residues. V lost 2 bases and J lost 5; bases outside the gene matches: 7. The CDR3 nucleotides are TGTGCCAGCAGTTACCCGGGACAGGGCTCGCATCAGCCCCAGCATTTT. This gives the protein CASSYPGQGSHQPQHF.

This chain uses TRBV29-1 with TRBJ2-3, with 7 bases that match TRBD1. Trimming at V came to 2 bases and at J to 4 bases, leaving 6 bases not matched to a gene. Germline values: CDR1 SQVTM, CDR2 ANQGSEA. CDR3 length equals 14 residues. DNA for the CDR3: TGCAGCGTTGAATGGGGACAGACCCCAGATACGCAGTATTTT. This sequence encodes CSVEWGQTPDTQYF.

The rearrangement joins TRBV14 to TRBJ2-2; D remains ambiguous. CDR1 SGHDN and CDR2 FVKESK come from the germline V gene. V was cut by 4 bases and J by 2 bases, with 11 bases left in between. The CDR3 extends over 15 amino acids. CDR3 region: CASSLQLPNTGELFF. The CDR3 bases are TGTGCCAGCAGCCTACAGCTACCCAACACCGGGGAGCTGTTTTTT.

The chain carries TRBV4-1 and TRBJ2-1, with D hard to call. The germline V and J ends were trimmed by 0 bases and 8 bases, with 8 bases remaining between them. This CDR3 is built from 13 residues. The germline CDR1 and CDR2 sequences are MGHRA and YSYEKL. The CDR3: CASSQDLSHEQFF. CDR3 DNA sequence: TGCGCCAGCAGCCAAGATTTGAGCCATGAGCAGTTCTTC.

This clone has only a few counts. The J gene is TRBJ2-7, the V gene TRBV19; 9 positions match TRBD1. V was clipped by 4 bases and J by 2 bases; unmatched bases: 3. Germline lookup yields CDR1 LNHDA and CDR2 SQIVND (reference sequence). The CDR3 spans 14 residues. CDR3 in DNA: TGTGCCAGTAGTACCCGGGACAGGGCCTACGAGCAGTACTTC. Translation: CASSTRDRAYEQYF.

This chain uses TRBV11-2 with TRBJ2-7; D call uncertain. Germline V gives CDR1 SGHAT, CDR2 FQNNGV. Deletions cut 1 base from V and 6 bases from J, with 16 bases between. The CDR3 runs to 15 residues. The CDR3 region is CASSLVDFASVEQYF. The CDR3 DNA reads TGTGCCAGCAGCTTAGTCGACTTTGCATCGGTCGAGCAGTACTTC.

The chain combines TRBV6-6 with TRBJ1-1; D ambiguous. V was cut by 2 bases and J by 2 bases, with 6 bases left in between. The CDR3 consists of 13 residues. Per the germline V gene, CDR1 is MNHNY and CDR2 is SVGAGI (reference sequence). Here the CDR3 reads CASSYAPNTEAFF. The CDR3, as DNA: TGTGCCAGCAGTTACGCGCCTAACACTGAAGCTTTCTTT.

This rearrangement joins TRBV7-9 to TRBJ2-7; no definite D call. CDR1 and CDR2 (germline): SEHNR, FQNEAQ (reference sequence). The CDR3 runs 14 residues. The ends were cut back, 1 base at V and 3 bases at J, with 10 bases in the middle. The CDR3 region has the DNA TGTGCCAGCAGCTTAGTTGGGCTGGTCTACGAGCAGTACTTC. Translating it yields CASSLVGLVYEQYF.

The chain links TRBV7-2 to TRBJ2-1, with a tentative D call TRBD1 (5 bases). The germline CDR1 and CDR2 sequences are SGHTA and FQGNSA. There are 13 residues in the CDR3. With 1 base removed from V and 12 bases from J, the gap between germline ends came to 13 bases. For the CDR3, the DNA is TGTGCCAGCAGCTTAGACAGGCACGCACCGCAGTTCTTC. It specifies CASSLDRHAPQFF.

The rearrangement links TRBV6-5 to TRBJ1-1; D is uncertain. Germline CDR1 MNHEY, CDR2 SVGAGI. The V and J ends lost 0 bases and 3 bases respectively, with 8 bases between them. The CDR3 length is 14 residues. CDR3 DNA: TGTGCCAGCAGTTACTCCTCGAGGGACACTGAAGCTTTCTTT. It yields the protein CASSYSSRDTEAFF.

This chain uses TRBV29-1 with TRBJ2-7; 11 nucleotides line up with TRBD2. CDR3 length: 12 amino acids. CDR1 is SQVTM, CDR2 ANQGSEA, per germline. CDR3 residues: CSIAGGPFEQYF. DNA of the CDR3: TGCAGTATAGCGGGAGGGCCTTTCGAGCAGTACTTC.

The rearrangement links TRBV11-3 to TRBJ1-1; 7 bases fit TRBD1. Losses at the gene ends were 5 bases for V and 0 bases for J; bases not matched to a gene: 3. CDR1 is SGHNT and CDR2 is YENEEA in the germline V gene. The CDR3 has 14 residues. Written as DNA, the CDR3 is TGTGCCAGCAGCAGGGACAGTATGAACACTGAAGCTTTCTTT. Encoded protein: CASSRDSMNTEAFF.